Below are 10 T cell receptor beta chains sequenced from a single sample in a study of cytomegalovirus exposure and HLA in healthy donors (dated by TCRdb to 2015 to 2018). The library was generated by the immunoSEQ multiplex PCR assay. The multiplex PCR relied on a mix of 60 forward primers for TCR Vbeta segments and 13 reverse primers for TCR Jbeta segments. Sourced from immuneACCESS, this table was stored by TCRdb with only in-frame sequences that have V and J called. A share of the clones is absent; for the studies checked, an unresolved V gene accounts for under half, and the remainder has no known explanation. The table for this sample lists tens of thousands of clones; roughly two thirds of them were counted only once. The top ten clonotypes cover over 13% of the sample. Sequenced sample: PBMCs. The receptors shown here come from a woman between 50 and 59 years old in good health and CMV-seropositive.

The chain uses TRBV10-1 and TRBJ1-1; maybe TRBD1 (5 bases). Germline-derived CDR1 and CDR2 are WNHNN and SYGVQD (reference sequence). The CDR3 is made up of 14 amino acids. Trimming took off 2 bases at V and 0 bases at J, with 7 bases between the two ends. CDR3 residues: CASSEGAMNTEAFF. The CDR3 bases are TGCGCCAGCAGTGAGGGGGCCATGAACACTGAAGCTTTCTTT.

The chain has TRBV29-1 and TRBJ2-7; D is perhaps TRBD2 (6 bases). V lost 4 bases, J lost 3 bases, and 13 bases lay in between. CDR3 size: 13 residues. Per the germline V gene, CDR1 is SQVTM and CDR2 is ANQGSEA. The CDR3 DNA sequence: TGCAGCGTTGGAAATAGCGGACTCTACGAGCAGTACTTC. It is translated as CSVGNSGLYEQYF.

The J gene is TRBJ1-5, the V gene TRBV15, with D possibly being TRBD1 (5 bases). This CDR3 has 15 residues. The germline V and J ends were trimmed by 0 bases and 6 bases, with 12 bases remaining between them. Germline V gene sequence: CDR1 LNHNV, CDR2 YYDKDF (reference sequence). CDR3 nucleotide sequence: TGTGCCACCAGCAGAGAGGTTCAGGGTTCTCAGCCCCAGCATTTT. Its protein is CATSREVQGSQPQHF. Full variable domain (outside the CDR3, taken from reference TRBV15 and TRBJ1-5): DAMVIQNPRYQVTQFGKPVTLSCSQTLNHNVMYWYQQKSSQAPKLLFHYYDKDFNNEADTPDNFQSRRPNTSFCFLDIRSPGLGDTAMYLCATSREVQGSQPQHFGDGTRLSIL.

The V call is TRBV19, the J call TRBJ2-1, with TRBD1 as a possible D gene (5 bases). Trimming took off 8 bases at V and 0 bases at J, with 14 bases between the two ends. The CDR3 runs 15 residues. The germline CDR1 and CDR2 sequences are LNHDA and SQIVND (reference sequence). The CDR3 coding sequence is TGTGCCAGTTCCATACAGGCTTCCTCCTACAATGAGCAGTTCTTC. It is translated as CASSIQASSYNEQFF.

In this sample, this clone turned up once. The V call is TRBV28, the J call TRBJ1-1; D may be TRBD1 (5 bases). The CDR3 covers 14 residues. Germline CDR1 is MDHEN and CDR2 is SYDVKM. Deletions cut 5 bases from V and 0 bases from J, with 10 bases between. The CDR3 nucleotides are TGTGCCAGCAGTCCCCTAGGGGTGAACACTGAAGCTTTCTTT. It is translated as CASSPLGVNTEAFF.

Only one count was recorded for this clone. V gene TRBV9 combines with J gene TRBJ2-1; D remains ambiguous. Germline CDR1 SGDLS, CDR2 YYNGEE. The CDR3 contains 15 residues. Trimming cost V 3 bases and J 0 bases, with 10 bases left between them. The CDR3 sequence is CASSADLGSYNEQFF. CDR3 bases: TGTGCCAGCAGCGCCGACTTGGGCTCCTACAATGAGCAGTTCTTC.

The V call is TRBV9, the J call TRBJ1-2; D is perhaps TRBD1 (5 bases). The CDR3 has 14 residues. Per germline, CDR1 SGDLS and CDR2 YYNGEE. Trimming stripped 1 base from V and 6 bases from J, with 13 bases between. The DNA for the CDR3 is TGTGCCAGCAGCGTACTGACAGAAGGGAATGGCTACACCTTC. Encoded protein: CASSVLTEGNGYTF.

CDR3 amino acids: CASNPPGQGAGQPQHF. As DNA, the CDR3 is TGTGCCAGTAACCCCCCGGGACAGGGGGCTGGTCAGCCCCAGCATTTT. The V call is TRBV19, the J call TRBJ1-5, with 12 bases identical to TRBD1. From germline, CDR1 is LNHDA and CDR2 SQIVND (reference sequence). V was pared by 7 bases and J by 6 bases, with 10 bases of the junction left unmatched. The CDR3 is 16 amino acids.

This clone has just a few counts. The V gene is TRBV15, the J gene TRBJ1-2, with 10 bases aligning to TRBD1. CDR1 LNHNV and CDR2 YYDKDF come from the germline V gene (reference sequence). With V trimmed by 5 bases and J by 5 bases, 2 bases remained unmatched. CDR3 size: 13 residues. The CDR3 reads CATSPDRGYGYTF. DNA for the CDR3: TGTGCCACCAGCCCGGACAGGGGGTATGGCTACACCTTC.

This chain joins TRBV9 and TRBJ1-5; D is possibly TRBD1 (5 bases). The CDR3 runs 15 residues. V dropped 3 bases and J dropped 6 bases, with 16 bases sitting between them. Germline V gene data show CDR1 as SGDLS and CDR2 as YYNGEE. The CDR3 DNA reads TGTGCCAGCAGCGCACTCCAGGGAATCGGTCAGCCCCAGCATTTT. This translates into CASSALQGIGQPQHF.